A selection of T cell receptor beta chains follows, all from one sample in a study of regulatory T cells in long-lasting Graves disease. TCRdb recomputed calls from the multiplex PCR reads with MiXCR, one row per CDR3 protein. Of a few hundred thousand distinct CDR3 sequences detected, roughly 10% appear once; the ten largest clones hold approximately 17%. These sequences were also reported in another study, on T cells in Graves' hyperthyroidism and ophthalmopathy.

Sequenced material: peripheral blood mononuclear cells (PBMCs), taken at new diagnosis, from a patient treated with antithyroid drugs. The receptors were gathered from a woman aged 18-29 years with Graves disease. CDR3s include the opening cysteine and the closing phenylalanine or tryptophan. The order of the fields is J gene, clone size, D gene, V gene, CDR3 DNA, CDR3 protein. A D gene is named only where the DNA matches it firmly. Size values are once, few and many counts, or a class for expanded clones, and some rows have none.

>TRBJ2-3|many|TRBD2|TRBV10-3
TGTGCCGCCGGCGGGGTGGTAGCGGGGGGTGGAGATACGCAGTATTTT
CAAGGVVAGGGDTQYF
>TRBJ1-1|many|-|TRBV2
TGTGCCAGCAGTGGTTTCCCGGGGGCGAACACTGAAGCTTTCTTT
CASSGFPGANTEAFF
>TRBJ1-2|many|TRBD1|TRBV5-1
TGCGCCAGCAGCTCGGGGACAGGGACTAACTATGGCTACACCTTC
CASSSGTGTNYGYTF
>TRBJ2-5|many|-|TRBV7-2
TGTGCCAGCAGCTTAAGCCAGGGGGGTGGGGAGACCCAGTACTTC
CASSLSQGGGETQYF
>TRBJ1-1|many|-|TRBV11-2
TGTGCCAGCAGCTTAGATAAGGGCAGCCCTGAAGCTTTCTTT
CASSLDKGSPEAFF
>TRBJ2-1|-|-|TRBV5-1
TGCGCCAGCAGCTTGGCGGCCGGGAAGAATGAGCAGTTCTTC
CASSLAAGKNEQFF
>TRBJ1-1|many|-|TRBV5-1
TGCGCCAGCAGCGATCCCGTGAACACTGAAGCTTTCTTT
CASSDPVNTEAFF
>TRBJ1-1|many|TRBD1|TRBV5-6
TGTGCCAGCAGCTTCGTTGACAGGGACACTGAAGCTTTCTTT
CASSFVDRDTEAFF
>TRBJ2-3|many|TRBD2|TRBV4-3
TGCGCCAGCAGCCAAGGTAGCGGGTCCACAGATACGCAGTATTTT
CASSQGSGSTDTQYF
>TRBJ1-3|many|-|TRBV15
TGTGCCACCAGCAGTCACAGAGACACCATATATTTT
CATSSHRDTIYF
>TRBJ1-1|-|-|TRBV5-1
TGCGCCAGCAGCAGAGACGGCTATGAAGCTTTCTTT
CASSRDGYEAFF
>TRBJ1-1|many|-|TRBV2
TGTGCCAGCAGCGAAACGACAGTTTACACTGAAGCTTTCTTT
CASSETTVYTEAFF
>TRBJ2-6|many|-|TRBV12-3/TRBV12-4
TGTGCCAGCAGTTTTTCCCGGGGAAGCCCCCGGTCTTACGGGGCCAACGTCCTGACTTTC
CASSFSRGSPRSYGANVLTF
>TRBJ1-2|few|-|TRBV15
TGTGCCACCAGCAGAGATTCTGGACGGGAGGGCTACACCTTC
CATSRDSGREGYTF
>TRBJ2-2|-|-|TRBV7-9
TGTGCCAGCACCCCCTCGGTGGCAGTGAACACCGGGGAGCTGTTTTTT
CASTPSVAVNTGELFF
>TRBJ1-1|many|-|TRBV7-9
TGTGCCAGCAGCCTTCCTGTCCCCGCTGAAGCTTTCTTT
CASSLPVPAEAFF
>TRBJ1-5|few|TRBD1|TRBV19
TGTGCCAGTAGTATAGAGGGACAGGGGAGAACGCCCCAGCATTTT
CASSIEGQGRTPQHF
>TRBJ1-2|many|-|TRBV10-3
TGTGCCATCAGTGAGGTTGGGGGGCTGGACTATGGCTACACCTTC
CAISEVGGLDYGYTF
>TRBJ2-1|many|TRBD2|TRBV20-1
TGCAGTGCCCTAGGGGGACTAGCGGTGTTGGGTGAGCAGTTCTTC
CSALGGLAVLGEQFF
>TRBJ2-7|many|-|TRBV7-2
TGTGCCAGCAGCCCCACTAGTGACTACGAGCAGTACTTC
CASSPTSDYEQYF